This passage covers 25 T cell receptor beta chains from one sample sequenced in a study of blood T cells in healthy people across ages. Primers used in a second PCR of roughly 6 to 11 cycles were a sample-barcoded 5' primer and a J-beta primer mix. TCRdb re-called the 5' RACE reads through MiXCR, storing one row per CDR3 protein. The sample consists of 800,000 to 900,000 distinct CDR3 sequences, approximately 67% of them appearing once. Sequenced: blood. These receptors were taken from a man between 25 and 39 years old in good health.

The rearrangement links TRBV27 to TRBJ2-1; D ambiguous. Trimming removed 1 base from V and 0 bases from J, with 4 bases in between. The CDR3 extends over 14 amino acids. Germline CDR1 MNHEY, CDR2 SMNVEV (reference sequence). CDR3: CASSLYISYNEQFF. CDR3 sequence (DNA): TGTGCCAGCAGTTTATATATCTCCTACAATGAGCAGTTCTTC.

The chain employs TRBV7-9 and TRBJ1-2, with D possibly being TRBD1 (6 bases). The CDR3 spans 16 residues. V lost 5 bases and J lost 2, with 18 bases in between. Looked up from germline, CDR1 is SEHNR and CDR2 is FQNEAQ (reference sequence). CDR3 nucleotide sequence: TGTGCCAGCAGCCCTATTCAGGGGCGCGGGAACTATGGCTACACCTTC. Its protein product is CASSPIQGRGNYGYTF.

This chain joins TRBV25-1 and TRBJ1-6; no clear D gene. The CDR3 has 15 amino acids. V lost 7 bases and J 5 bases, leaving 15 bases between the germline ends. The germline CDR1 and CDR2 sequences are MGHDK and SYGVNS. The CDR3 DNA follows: TGTGCCAGCACCCGGTCCAGCTACGATAATTCACCCCTCCACTTT. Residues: CASTRSSYDNSPLHF.

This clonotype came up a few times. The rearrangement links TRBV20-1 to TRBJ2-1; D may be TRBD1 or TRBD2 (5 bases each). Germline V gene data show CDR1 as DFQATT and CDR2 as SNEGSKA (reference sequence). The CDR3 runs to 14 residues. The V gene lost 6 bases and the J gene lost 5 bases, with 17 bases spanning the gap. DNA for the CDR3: TGCAGTGCGAACCCCGGGACCCGGAACAATGAGCAGTTCTTC. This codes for CSANPGTRNNEQFF.

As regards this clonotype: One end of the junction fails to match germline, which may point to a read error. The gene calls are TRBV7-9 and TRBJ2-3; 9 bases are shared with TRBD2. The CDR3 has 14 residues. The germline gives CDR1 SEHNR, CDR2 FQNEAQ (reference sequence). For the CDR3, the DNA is TGTGCCAGCAGCCCGCGGGGGGGTTTAAATACGCGGTATTTT. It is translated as CASSPRGGLNTRYF.

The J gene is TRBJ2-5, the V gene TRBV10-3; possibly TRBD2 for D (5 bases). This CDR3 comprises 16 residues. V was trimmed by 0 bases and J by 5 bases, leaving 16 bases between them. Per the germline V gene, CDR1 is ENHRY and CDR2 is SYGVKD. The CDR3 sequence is CAISESVDVATETQYF. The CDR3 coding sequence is TGTGCCATCAGTGAGTCGGTTGATGTAGCGACGGAGACCCAGTACTTC.

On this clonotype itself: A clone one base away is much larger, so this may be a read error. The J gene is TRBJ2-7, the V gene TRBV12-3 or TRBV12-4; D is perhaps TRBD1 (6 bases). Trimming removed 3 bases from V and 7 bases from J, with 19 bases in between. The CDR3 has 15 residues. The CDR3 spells CASSFVQGAVNEQYF. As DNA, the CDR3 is TGTGCCAGCAGTTTCGTACAGGGAGCGGTCAATGAGCAGTACTTC.

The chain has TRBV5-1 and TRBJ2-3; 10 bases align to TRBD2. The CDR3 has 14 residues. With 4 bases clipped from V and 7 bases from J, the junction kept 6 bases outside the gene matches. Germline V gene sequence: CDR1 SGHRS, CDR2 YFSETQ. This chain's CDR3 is CASSRSGGLNTQYF. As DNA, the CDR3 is TGCGCCAGCAGCCGTAGCGGGGGGCTAAATACGCAGTATTTT.

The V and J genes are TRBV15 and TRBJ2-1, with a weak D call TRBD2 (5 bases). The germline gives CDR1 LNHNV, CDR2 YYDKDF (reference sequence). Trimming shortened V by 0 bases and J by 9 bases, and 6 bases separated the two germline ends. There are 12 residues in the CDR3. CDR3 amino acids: CATSRDGSEQFF. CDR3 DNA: TGTGCCACCAGCAGAGATGGGAGTGAGCAGTTCTTC.

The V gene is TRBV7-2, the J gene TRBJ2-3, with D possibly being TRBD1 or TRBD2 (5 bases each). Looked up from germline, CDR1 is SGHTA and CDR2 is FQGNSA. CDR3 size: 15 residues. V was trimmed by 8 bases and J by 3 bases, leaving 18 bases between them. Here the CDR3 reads CASRSLRGKTDTQYF. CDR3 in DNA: TGTGCCAGCCGCTCCCTGAGGGGCAAGACAGATACGCAGTATTTT. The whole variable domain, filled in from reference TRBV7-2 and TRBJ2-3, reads GAGVSQSPSNKVTEKGKDVELRCDPISGHTALYWYRQSLGQGLEFLIYFQGNSAPDKSGLPSDRFSAERTGGSVSTLTIQRTQQEDSAVYLCASRSLRGKTDTQYFGPGTRLTVL.

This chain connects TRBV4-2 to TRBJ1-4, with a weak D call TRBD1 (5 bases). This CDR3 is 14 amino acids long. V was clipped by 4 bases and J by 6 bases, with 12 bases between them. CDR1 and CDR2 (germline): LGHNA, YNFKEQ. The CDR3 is CASSPLGDDEKLFF. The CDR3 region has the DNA TGTGCCAGCAGCCCGCTGGGGGATGATGAAAAACTGTTTTTT.

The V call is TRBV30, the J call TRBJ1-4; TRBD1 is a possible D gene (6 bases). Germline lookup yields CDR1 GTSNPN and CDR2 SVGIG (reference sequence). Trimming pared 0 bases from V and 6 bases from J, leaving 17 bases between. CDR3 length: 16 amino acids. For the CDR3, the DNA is TGTGCCTGGAGTGTGCCTCGCGGGGGCGGGGATGAAAAACTGTTTTTT. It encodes CAWSVPRGGGDEKLFF.

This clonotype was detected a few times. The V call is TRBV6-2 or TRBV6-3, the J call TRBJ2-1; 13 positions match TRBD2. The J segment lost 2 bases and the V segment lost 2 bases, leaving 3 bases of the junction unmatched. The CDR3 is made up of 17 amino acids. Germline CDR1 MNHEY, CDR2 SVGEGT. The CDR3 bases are TGTGCCAGCAGTTACGCACTAGCGGGGGGGACCTACAATGAGCAGTTCTTC. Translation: CASSYALAGGTYNEQFF.

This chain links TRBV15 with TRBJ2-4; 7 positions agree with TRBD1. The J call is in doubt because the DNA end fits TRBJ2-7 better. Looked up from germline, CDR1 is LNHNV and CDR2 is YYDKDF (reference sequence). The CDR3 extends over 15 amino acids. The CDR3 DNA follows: TGTGCCACCAGCAGAGTTACCGGGACAGCCTACGAGCAGTACTTC. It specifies CATSRVTGTAYEQYF.

The CDR3 region is CASSQEAQKKDYGYTF. Here the CDR3 DNA reads TGTGCCAGCAGCCAAGAAGCCCAAAAGAAGGACTATGGCTACACCTTC. The V gene is TRBV3-1, the J gene TRBJ1-2, with D uncertain. The CDR3 consists of 16 residues. V was clipped by 0 bases and J by 3 bases, with 14 bases between them. The germline gives CDR1 LGHDT, CDR2 YNNKEL (reference sequence).

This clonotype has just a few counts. CDR3 DNA: TGTGCCAGCAGCCAAGACCCGACAGGGTTTACCGGCGAGCAGTACTTC. This translates into CASSQDPTGFTGEQYF. The V call is TRBV4-2, the J call TRBJ2-4; 7 bases are a match to TRBD1. The DNA end favors TRBJ2-7, so the J call may be wrong. The germline V gene has CDR1 LGHNA and CDR2 YNFKEQ. CDR3 length equals 16 residues.

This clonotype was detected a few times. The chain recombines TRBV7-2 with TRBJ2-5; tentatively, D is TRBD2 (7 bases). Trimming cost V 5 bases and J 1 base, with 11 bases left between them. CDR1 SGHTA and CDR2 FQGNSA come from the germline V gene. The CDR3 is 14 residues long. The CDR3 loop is CASSAGALQETQYF. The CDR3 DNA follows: TGTGCCAGCAGCGCGGGGGCCCTCCAAGAGACCCAGTACTTC. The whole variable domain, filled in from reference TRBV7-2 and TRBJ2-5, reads GAGVSQSPSNKVTEKGKDVELRCDPISGHTALYWYRQSLGQGLEFLIYFQGNSAPDKSGLPSDRFSAERTGGSVSTLTIQRTQQEDSAVYLCASSAGALQETQYFGPGTRLLVL.

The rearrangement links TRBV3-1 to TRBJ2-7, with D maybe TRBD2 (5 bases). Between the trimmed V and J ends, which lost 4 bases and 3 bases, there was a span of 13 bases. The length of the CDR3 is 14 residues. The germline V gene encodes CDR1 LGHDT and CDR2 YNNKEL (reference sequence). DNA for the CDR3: TGTGCCAGCAGCCGATCGGACTGGGGCTACGAGCAGTACTTC. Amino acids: CASSRSDWGYEQYF.

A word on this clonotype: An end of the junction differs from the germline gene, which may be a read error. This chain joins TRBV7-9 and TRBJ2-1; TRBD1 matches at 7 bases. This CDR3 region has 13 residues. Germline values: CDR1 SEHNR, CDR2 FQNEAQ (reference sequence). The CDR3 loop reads CASSPTGVNGQFF. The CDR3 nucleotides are TGTGCCAGCAGCCCCACAGGGGTCAATGGGCAGTTCTTC.

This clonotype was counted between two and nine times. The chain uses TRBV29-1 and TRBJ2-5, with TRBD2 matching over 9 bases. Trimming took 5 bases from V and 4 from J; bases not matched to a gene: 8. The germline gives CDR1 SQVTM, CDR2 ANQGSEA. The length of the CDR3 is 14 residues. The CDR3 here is CSVSLAGSPETQYF. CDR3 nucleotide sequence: TGCAGCGTTTCACTAGCGGGTTCCCCAGAGACCCAGTACTTC.

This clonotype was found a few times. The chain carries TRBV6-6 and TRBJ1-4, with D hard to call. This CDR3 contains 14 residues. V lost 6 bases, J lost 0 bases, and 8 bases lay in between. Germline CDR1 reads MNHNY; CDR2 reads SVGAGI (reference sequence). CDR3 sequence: CASSQDSTNEKLFF. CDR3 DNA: TGTGCCAGCAGCCAAGATTCAACTAATGAAAAACTGTTTTTT.

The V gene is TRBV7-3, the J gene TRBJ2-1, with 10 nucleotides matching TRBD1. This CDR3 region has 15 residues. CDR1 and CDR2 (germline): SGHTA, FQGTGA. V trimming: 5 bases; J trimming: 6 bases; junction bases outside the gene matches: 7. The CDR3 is CASSTRQGAGNEQFF. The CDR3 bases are TGTGCCAGCAGCACCAGACAGGGGGCGGGCAATGAGCAGTTCTTC. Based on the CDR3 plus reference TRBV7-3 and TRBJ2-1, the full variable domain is GAGVSQTPSNKVTEKGKYVELRCDPISGHTALYWYRQSLGQGPEFLIYFQGTGAADDSGLPNDRFFAVRPEGSVSTLKIQRTERGDSAVYLCASSTRQGAGNEQFFGPGTRLTVL.

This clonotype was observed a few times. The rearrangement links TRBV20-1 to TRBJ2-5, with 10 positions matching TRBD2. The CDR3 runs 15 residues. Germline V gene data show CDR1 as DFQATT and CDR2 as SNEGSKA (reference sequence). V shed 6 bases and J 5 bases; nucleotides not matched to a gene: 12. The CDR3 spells CSAPQLAGLGETQYF. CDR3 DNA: TGCAGTGCGCCACAACTAGCGGGGTTGGGGGAGACCCAGTACTTC.

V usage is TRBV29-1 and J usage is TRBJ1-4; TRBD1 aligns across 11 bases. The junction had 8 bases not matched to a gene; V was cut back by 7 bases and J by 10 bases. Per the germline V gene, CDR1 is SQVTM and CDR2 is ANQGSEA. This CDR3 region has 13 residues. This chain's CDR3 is CSATGTGGGKLFF. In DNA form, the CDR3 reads TGCAGCGCAACCGGGACAGGGGGAGGAAAACTGTTTTTT.

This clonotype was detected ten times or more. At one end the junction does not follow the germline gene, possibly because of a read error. CDR3 loop: CASSLGRDTQYF. CDR3 in DNA: TGTGCCAGCAGCTTAGGCAGAGATACGCAGTATTTT. This chain connects TRBV5-1 to TRBJ2-3; D is unresolved. This CDR3 comprises 12 residues. The V gene's germline CDR1 is SGHRS and CDR2 YFSETQ.